The clone carrying this TCR beta chain was counted between two and nine times. This entry is derived from a study of regulatory T cells in long-lasting Graves disease. Whole-study context: Patients with new Graves' disease had used antithyroid drugs below 3 months.

iRepertoire HTBI primers and Arm-PCR of CDR3 regions built TCR beta libraries. TCRdb itself ran the multiplex PCR reads through MiXCR, one entry per CDR3 protein. The sample holds over 500,000 distinct CDR3 sequences, about 16% seen once. Germline CDR1 and CDR2: SQVTM and ANQGSEA. The CDR3 is 11 residues long. Trimming took 1 base from V and 3 from J, leaving 4 bases between them. Time point given: newly diagnosed GD, antithyroid drugs for less than 3 months. PBMC-extracted RNA yielded the TCR library. These data also formed part of another study, on T cells in Graves' hyperthyroidism and ophthalmopathy. From that paper: HTBI primers drove first-round RT-PCR of the TCR CDR3.

The chain employs TRBV29-1 and TRBJ2-7; D remains ambiguous. The material sequenced was peripheral blood mononuclear cells (PBMCs), taken at new diagnosis, from a patient treated with antithyroid drugs. This TCR was recovered from a young man with Graves disease. This CDR3 reads CSVEGNYEQYF. CDR3 DNA sequence: TGCAGCGTTGAAGGTAACTACGAGCAGTACTTC.